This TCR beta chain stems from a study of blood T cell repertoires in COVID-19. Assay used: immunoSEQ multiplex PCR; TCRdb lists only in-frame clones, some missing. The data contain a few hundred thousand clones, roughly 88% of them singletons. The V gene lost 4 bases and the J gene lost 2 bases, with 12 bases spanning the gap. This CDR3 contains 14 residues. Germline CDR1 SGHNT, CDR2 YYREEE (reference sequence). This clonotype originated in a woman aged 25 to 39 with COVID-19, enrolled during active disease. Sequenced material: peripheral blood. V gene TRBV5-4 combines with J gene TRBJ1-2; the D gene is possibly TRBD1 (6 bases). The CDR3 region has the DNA TGTGCCAGCAGCCCTCAACAGGGAAACTATGGCTACACCTTC. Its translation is CASSPQQGNYGYTF.